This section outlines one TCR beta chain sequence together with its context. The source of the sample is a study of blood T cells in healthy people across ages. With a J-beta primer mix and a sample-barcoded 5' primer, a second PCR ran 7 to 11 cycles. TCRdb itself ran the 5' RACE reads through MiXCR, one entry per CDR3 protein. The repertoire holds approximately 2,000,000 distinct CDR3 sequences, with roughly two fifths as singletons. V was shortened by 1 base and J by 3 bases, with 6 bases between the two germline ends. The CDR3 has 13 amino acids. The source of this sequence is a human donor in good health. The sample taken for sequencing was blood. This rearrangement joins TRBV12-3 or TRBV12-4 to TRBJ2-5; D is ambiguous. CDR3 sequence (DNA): TGTGCCAGCAGTTTAGGGATAAAAGAGACCCAGTACTTC. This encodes CASSLGIKETQYF.